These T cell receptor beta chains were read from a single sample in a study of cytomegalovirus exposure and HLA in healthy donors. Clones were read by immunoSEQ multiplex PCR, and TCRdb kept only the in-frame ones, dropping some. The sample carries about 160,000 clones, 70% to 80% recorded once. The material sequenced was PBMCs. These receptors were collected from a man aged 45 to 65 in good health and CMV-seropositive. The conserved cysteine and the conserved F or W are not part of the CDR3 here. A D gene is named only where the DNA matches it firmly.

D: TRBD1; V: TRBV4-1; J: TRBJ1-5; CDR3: ASSQGDRGHDQPQH
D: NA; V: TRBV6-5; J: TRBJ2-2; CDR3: ASSLDRLGTGELF
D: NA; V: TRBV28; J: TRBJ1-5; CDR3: ASSRAANQPQH
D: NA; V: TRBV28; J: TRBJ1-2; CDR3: ASTTGGWGYGYT
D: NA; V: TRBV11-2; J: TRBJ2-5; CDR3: ASSLESGVGEQY
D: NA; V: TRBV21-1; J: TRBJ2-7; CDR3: ASSNGASSYEQY
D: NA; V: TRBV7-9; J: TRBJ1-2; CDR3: ASSLGADHYGYT
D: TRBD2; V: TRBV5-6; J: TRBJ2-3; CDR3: ASSKTSGGLSTDTQY
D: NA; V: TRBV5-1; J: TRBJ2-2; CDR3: ASSLVSNTGELF
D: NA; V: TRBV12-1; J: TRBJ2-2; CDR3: ASSFCHSSGGNTGELF
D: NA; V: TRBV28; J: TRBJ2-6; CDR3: ASSPSGTGANVLT
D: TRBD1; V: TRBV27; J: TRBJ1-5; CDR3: ASSDRGRGPQH
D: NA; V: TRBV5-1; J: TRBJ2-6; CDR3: ASSQRVTGANVLT
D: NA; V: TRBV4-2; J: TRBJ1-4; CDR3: ASSQDPIATNEKLF
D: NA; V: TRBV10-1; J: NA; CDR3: ASSGAETEQY
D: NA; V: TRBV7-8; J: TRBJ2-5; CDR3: ASSPRLRGPWKETQY
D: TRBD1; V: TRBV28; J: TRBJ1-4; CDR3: ASRKQGRKEKLF
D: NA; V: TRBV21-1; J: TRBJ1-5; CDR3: ASSKVGEGGNQPQH
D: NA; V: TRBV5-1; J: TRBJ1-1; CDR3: ASSWQGTEAF
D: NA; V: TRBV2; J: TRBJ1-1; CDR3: ASSVLEAF
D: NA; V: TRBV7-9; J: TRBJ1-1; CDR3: ASSSGVTEAF
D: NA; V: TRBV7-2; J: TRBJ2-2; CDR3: ASSLGPGGAGELF